This TCR beta chain was sequenced for a study of identical twins. Concerning this clonotype: Its cognate antigen is unknown.

Study-level points and caveats: For out-of-frame beta sequences, excess twin sharing was weaker. Modelling underestimated the level of out-of-frame TCR alpha sharing observed in monozygotic twins. The authors noted that invariant MAIT and iNKT cells could partly confound zero-insertion analyses.

MiXCR, applied by TCRdb to the 5' RACE reads, yields one record per CDR3 protein. Here the sample spans approximately 890,000 distinct CDR3 sequences, over 9% being singletons. This CDR3 is built from 14 residues. V lost 2 bases and J lost 8; bases outside the gene matches: 9. Germline CDR1 and CDR2: SQVTM and ANQGSEA. Separately, the same data were catalogued under a study of yellow fever vaccine responses in identical twins.

The chain recombines TRBV29-1 with TRBJ2-1; 7 bases line up with TRBD1. Material: PBMCs. This TCR came from a woman aged 18 to 35 in good health. CDR3 amino acids: CSVEWAGGAYEQFF. Here the CDR3 DNA reads TGCAGCGTTGAATGGGCAGGGGGAGCGTATGAGCAGTTCTTC.